Listed here is a single TCR beta chain. Its antigen is not yet known. No much larger clone is present one base from it, and per-base qualities are unavailable. Frozen aliquots of unsorted single-cell suspensions were used for genomic DNA extraction with the QIAamp DNA kit. The tumour samples consisted of surgically resected non-small cell lung cancer tissue. Tissues arrived within 2 hours of resection and were immediately processed into single-cell suspensions. Tissue was broken up mechanically, digested enzymatically with DNase I, collagenase I and hyaluronidase for 30 to 35 minutes at 37 degrees C, and then filtered and RBC-lysed. In the germline V gene (reference sequence), CDR1 corresponds to MNHEY and CDR2 to SMNVEV. Trimming leaves V shorter by 5 bases and J shorter by 5 bases, with the junction holding 13 bases beyond the gene matches. Its CDR3 holds 17 amino acids, cysteine through phenylalanine. Only CDR3 DNA remains: 51 bases, in frame from the first base.

The sample comes from a study of immune cell composition in non-small cell lung cancer (TCRdb year 2017). Regarding the research as a whole: To assign histologic subtype, which was mostly lung adenocarcinoma or squamous cell carcinoma, H&E was combined with p63, CK5, Napsin A and TTF-1 immunohistochemistry. Adaptive Biotechnologies TCR-beta sequencing was carried out on about 31 paired NSCLC tumour and non-adjacent lung specimens, as well as on roughly 28 tumour-only specimens. In supplementary cohort #1, which comprised roughly 10 lung adenocarcinoma cases, paired tumour/lung TCR-beta sequencing was performed and TIL populations were generated so that tumour reactivity could be assessed. Several tumour specimens with TCR-beta data were rare histological subtypes and were excluded from the subtype comparisons. Study-wide findings and limitations: Nearly half of NSCLC cases had tumour-associated clones >0.5%, with more than 70% of squamous carcinomas showing such clones compared with roughly 35% of adenocarcinomas. Lung squamous cell carcinoma tumours had significantly higher Top 10 clone scores and productive clonality than lung adenocarcinoma tumours. The reactivity cohort was only about nine cases, and tumour-reactive clones were not shown to share sequences with the dominant in vivo tumour-associated clones. Smoking pack-years did not significantly correlate with tumour TCR-beta clonality. In approximately nine adenocarcinoma cases, a strong correlation was found between maximal tumour-associated clone frequency and TIL tumour reactivity, whereas no such correlation was found between overall clonality and TIL tumour reactivity.

A two-step multiplex PCR amplified TCR-beta CDR3 regions from genomic DNA, and the second step of the PCR added Illumina-compatible adaptors. TCR-beta immunosequencing was performed on an Illumina platform as a commercial immunoSEQ service. In the original analysis: Repertoires were summarised as Top 10 Clones, the percentage of T-cell templates from the ten most frequent sequences, and productive clonality. Productive clonality ranged from 0 to 1, with 1 indicating a monoclonal population. Using log10 scatter plots, tumour-associated clones were identified as sequences that made up at least 0.1% of tumour T-cell templates yet were absent from the matched non-adjacent lung. Student's t-tests were used for two-group comparisons, ANOVA was used for stages, and linear regression was used for relationships, with analyses conducted in GraphPad Prism7 and R. Sourced from immuneACCESS, this table was stored by TCRdb with only in-frame sequences that have V and J called. A share of the clones is absent; for the studies checked, an unresolved V gene accounts for under half, and the remainder has no known explanation. V and J calls and clone size follow that table, whereas D and trimming were derived from the DNA. This sample has some 15,000 clones in its table, and roughly 80% of those were observed once. The ten biggest clones cover roughly 10% of the sample.

What was sequenced was lung tumor tissue. The source of this sequence is a human donor with non-small cell lung cancer. The chain uses TRBV27 and TRBJ1-1, with TRBD1 identical over 11 junction bases. The nucleotides are TGTGCCAGCAGTCTACAGGGGGACAGGGGGTGGAGGACTGAAGCTTTCTTT. It translates to CASSLQGDRGWRTEAFF.